Below are 17 T cell receptor beta chains sequenced from a single sample in a study of a mutant IDH1 vaccine in newly diagnosed glioma. These TCRs' antigens remain unknown. Time point of the sample: week 5, during vaccination. In every dose of vaccine, 300 ug of mutant IDH1 20-mer peptide was given alongside topical imiquimod. Method: immunoSEQ multiplex PCR; TCRdb's copy keeps in-frame clones and lacks some. This table holds over 50,000 clones, 80% to 90% found once. The material was PBMCs, obtained from a glioma patient whose treatment included an IDH1 peptide vaccine. The receptors stem from a woman in her forties with glioma.

The V and J genes are TRBV19 and TRBJ1-6; D is possibly TRBD1 (6 bases). This CDR3 comprises 18 residues. The germline gives CDR1 LNHDA, CDR2 SQIVND (reference sequence). Trimming pared 4 bases from V and 9 bases from J, leaving 25 bases between. The CDR3: CASSRGRPTGTTSSPLHF. The CDR3 bases are TGTGCCAGTAGTAGGGGGCGCCCGACCGGGACCACGAGTTCACCCCTCCACTTT.

The J gene is TRBJ1-1, the V gene TRBV5-1; D perhaps matches TRBD1 (5 bases). There are 15 residues in the CDR3. Germline CDR1 and CDR2: SGHRS and YFSETQ. V was pared by 0 bases and J by 1 base, with 10 bases between. The CDR3 nucleotides read TGCGCCAGCAGCTTGGCAGGGACGACGAACACTGAAGCTTTCTTT. It specifies CASSLAGTTNTEAFF.

The chain recombines TRBV13 with TRBJ2-7, with TRBD1 matching over 9 bases. This CDR3 has 16 residues. Germline trimming cut 1 base from V and 3 bases from J; bases unmatched to any gene: 7. Germline-derived CDR1 and CDR2 are PRHDT and FYEKMQ (reference sequence). CDR3 in DNA: TGTGCCAGCAGCTTAGCTGGGACAGGGAGAGTCTACGAGCAGTACTTC. It encodes CASSLAGTGRVYEQYF.

CDR3: CASSIRGGRSSYEQYF. The CDR3 region has the DNA TGTGCCAGTAGTATCCGCGGGGGCCGGAGCTCCTACGAGCAGTACTTC. The V call is TRBV19, the J call TRBJ2-7; a possible D gene is TRBD2 (7 bases). The CDR3 covers 16 residues. Germline CDR1 and CDR2: LNHDA and SQIVND (reference sequence). V lost 3 bases and J lost 0, with 15 bases in between.

This clone was observed once. This rearrangement joins TRBV19 to TRBJ2-7; D is possibly TRBD2 (6 bases). CDR1 is LNHDA, CDR2 SQIVND, per germline (reference sequence). The CDR3 consists of 14 residues. Trimming pared 2 bases from V and 7 bases from J, leaving 15 bases between. Here the CDR3 reads CASSISGSPREQYF. CDR3 DNA: TGTGCCAGTAGTATATCCGGGAGTCCTCGGGAGCAGTACTTC.

This chain uses TRBV10-2 with TRBJ2-3; TRBD2 matches 9 bases. J was trimmed by 1 base and V by 5 bases; bases with no gene match: 1. The CDR3 has 14 residues. Germline-derived CDR1 and CDR2 are WSHSY and SAAADI. The CDR3 loop is CASSIAGGTDTQYF. As DNA, the CDR3 is TGCGCCAGCAGTATAGCGGGGGGCACAGATACGCAGTATTTT.

This clone has only one observation. V usage is TRBV2 and J usage is TRBJ2-7; D is undetermined. The CDR3 covers 12 residues. Trimming took 7 bases from V and 2 from J, leaving 9 bases between them. CDR1 SNHLY and CDR2 FYNNEI come from the germline V gene. CDR3 bases: TGTGCCAGCAAGGTAGGGACCTACGAGCAGTACTTC. It translates to CASKVGTYEQYF.

V gene TRBV19 combines with J gene TRBJ2-3, with a tentative D call TRBD2 (6 bases). CDR1 is LNHDA and CDR2 is SQIVND in the germline V gene (reference sequence). Trimming removed 1 base from V and 0 bases from J, with 8 bases in between. This CDR3 region has 15 residues. CDR3 coding DNA: TGTGCCAGTAGTATAGCGGGGACTAGCACAGATACGCAGTATTTT. Translation gives CASSIAGTSTDTQYF.

The chain joins TRBV10-2 to TRBJ2-3; D call uncertain. CDR1 is WSHSY, CDR2 SAAADI, per germline. Trimming removed 3 bases at V and 4 bases at J, with 5 bases between. The CDR3 has 12 residues. The CDR3: CASSDSPDTQYF. CDR3 nucleotide sequence: TGCGCCAGCAGTGATAGTCCAGATACGCAGTATTTT.

This chain uses TRBV6-5 with TRBJ2-1; 9 bases match TRBD1. V shed 7 bases, J shed 7 bases, and the junction held 8 bases outside the gene matches. The CDR3 has 14 residues. Germline CDR1 and CDR2: MNHEY and SVGAGI. The chain's CDR3 is CASTPGQGANEQFF. The CDR3 DNA is TGTGCCAGCACTCCGGGACAGGGAGCGAATGAGCAGTTCTTC.

The V call is TRBV13, the J call TRBJ1-2, with 12 bases lining up with TRBD1. Looked up from germline, CDR1 is PRHDT and CDR2 is FYEKMQ (reference sequence). Losses at the gene ends were 1 base for V and 8 bases for J; bases not matched to a gene: 8. The CDR3 is 16 residues long. The CDR3 bases are TGTGCCAGCAGCTTAGAGGGGACAGGGGGCGCGGTGGGCTACACCTTC. It codes for CASSLEGTGGAVGYTF.

The chain joins TRBV5-1 to TRBJ2-1; TRBD2 matches 11 bases. Germline loops: CDR1 SGHRS, CDR2 YFSETQ. The trim removed 4 bases at V and 4 bases at J, leaving 10 bases unmatched. The CDR3 spans 17 residues. The CDR3: CASSASGTSGIYNEQFF. Here the CDR3 DNA reads TGCGCCAGCAGCGCATCCGGGACTAGCGGAATTTACAATGAGCAGTTCTTC.

The chain couples TRBV29-1 to TRBJ2-5; D not resolved. The germline gives CDR1 SQVTM, CDR2 ANQGSEA. The CDR3 sequence is 13 residues long. V lost 1 base and J 7 bases, leaving 13 bases between the germline ends. DNA of the CDR3: TGCAGCGTTGAAGGCTTAGAAGAGGTGACCCAGTACTTC. Amino acid sequence: CSVEGLEEVTQYF.

The rearrangement uses TRBV11-2 and TRBJ1-5, with TRBD1 identical over 8 bases. J gave up 4 bases and V 5 bases, and 19 bases lay outside the gene matches. Germline CDR1 SGHAT, CDR2 FQNNGV. The CDR3 is 19 residues long. CDR3 nucleotides: TGTGCCAGCAGCCTCGGGTACAGGGGGTTATCGGTAAGGAATCAGCCCCAGCATTTT. It is translated as CASSLGYRGLSVRNQPQHF.

The chain couples TRBV14 to TRBJ2-5; a possible D gene is TRBD1 (6 bases). The CDR3 extends over 16 amino acids. The V end was cut by 0 bases, the J end by 2 bases, with 13 bases between. Germline lookup yields CDR1 SGHDN and CDR2 FVKESK. The CDR3, as DNA: TGTGCCAGCAGCCAAGATTCTTTCACAGGGCAAGAGACCCAGTACTTC. Translation gives CASSQDSFTGQETQYF.

This clone was counted only a few times. The chain combines TRBV21-1 with TRBJ2-7; the D call of TRBD2 is as the table states it, not checked on the DNA. TRBV21-1 is annotated as a pseudogene. The CDR3 sequence is 16 residues long. In nucleotides, the CDR3 is TGTGCCAGCAGCTTACGGACTAGCGGGACCTCCTACGAGCAGTACTTC. Translating gives CASSLRTSGTSYEQYF.

CDR3 DNA sequence: TGTGCCAGCAGCGTGACAGCCTTAGGATCCGGGGAGCTGTTTTTT. Translating gives CASSVTALGSGELFF. This chain links TRBV7-2 with TRBJ2-2; D might be TRBD1 (5 bases). The germline V gene encodes CDR1 SGHTA and CDR2 FQGNSA. Trimming cost V 5 bases and J 6 bases, with 16 bases left between them. The CDR3 loop spans 15 amino acids.